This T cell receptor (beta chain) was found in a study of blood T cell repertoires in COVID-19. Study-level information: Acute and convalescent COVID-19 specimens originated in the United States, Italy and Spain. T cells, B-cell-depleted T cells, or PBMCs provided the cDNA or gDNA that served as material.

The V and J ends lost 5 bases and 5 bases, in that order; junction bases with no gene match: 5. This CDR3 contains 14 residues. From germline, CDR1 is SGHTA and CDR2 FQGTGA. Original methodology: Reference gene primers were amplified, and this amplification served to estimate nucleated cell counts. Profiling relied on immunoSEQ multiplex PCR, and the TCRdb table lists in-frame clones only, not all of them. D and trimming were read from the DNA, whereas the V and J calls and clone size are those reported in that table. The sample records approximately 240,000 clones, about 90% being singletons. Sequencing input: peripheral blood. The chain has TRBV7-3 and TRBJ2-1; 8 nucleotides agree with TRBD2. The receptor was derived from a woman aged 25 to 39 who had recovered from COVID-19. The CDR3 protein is CASSPSGGNNEQFF. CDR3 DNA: TGTGCCAGCAGCCCAAGCGGGGGCAACAATGAGCAGTTCTTC.